This entry features one T cell receptor (beta chain) sequence. A junction boundary mismatches the germline segment, possibly from a read error. The record originates from a study of blood T cells in healthy people across ages. Together with a sample-barcoded 5' primer, a J-beta primer mix was included in a second PCR lasting roughly 6 to 12 cycles. TCRdb re-called the 5' RACE reads through MiXCR, storing one row per CDR3 protein. The sample includes over 1,500,000 distinct CDR3 sequences, about two fifths of them seen just once. From germline, CDR1 is SEHNR and CDR2 FQNEAQ (reference sequence). This CDR3 contains 15 residues.

This rearrangement joins TRBV7-9 to TRBJ2-7; TRBD2 aligns across 12 bases. Sequenced material: blood. This receptor was obtained from a human donor in good health. The DNA of the CDR3 is TGTGCCAGCAGACCACTAGCGGGGGGCTTCTACGTGCAGTACTTC. Translated: CASRPLAGGFYVQYF.